The 23 T cell receptor beta chains in this list originate from one sample, sequenced in a study of blood T cell repertoires in COVID-19 (TCRdb year 2020). The method was the immunoSEQ multiplex PCR assay. Held by TCRdb, this immuneACCESS table contains in-frame sequences only and omits some clones. Under half of the omission traces to an unresolved V gene where checked; the cause of the rest is unknown. The sample table shows tens of thousands of clones, and roughly 90% are seen once. Together, the top ten hold roughly 3.7% of the sample. The source material was peripheral blood. Receptor source: a man between 35 and 55 years old with COVID-19, enrolled during active disease.

The rearrangement links TRBV25-1 to TRBJ1-2; 10 bases map to TRBD1. CDR3 length equals 17 residues. CDR1 and CDR2 from the germline V gene are MGHDK and SYGVNS. J was trimmed by 6 bases and V by 4 bases; bases with no gene match: 14. Here the CDR3 reads CASSAYGDDRGRDGYTF. The CDR3 DNA is TGTGCCAGCAGTGCATATGGGGACGACAGGGGGCGGGATGGCTACACCTTC.

V and J are TRBV10-3 and TRBJ1-3; TRBD1 might be the D (5 bases). The germline CDR1 and CDR2 sequences are ENHRY and SYGVKD. This CDR3 contains 15 residues. The V gene lost 6 bases and the J gene lost 2 bases, with 14 bases spanning the gap. CDR3 in amino acids: CAIRRSDSPGNTIYF. CDR3 nucleotide sequence: TGTGCCATCAGGCGCTCCGACAGCCCTGGAAACACCATATATTTT.

This clone was recorded once. The CDR3 loop reads CSASQFYGYTF. In DNA, the CDR3 is TGCAGTGCGTCGCAGTTCTATGGCTACACCTTC. The chain couples TRBV20-1 to TRBJ1-2; D is uncertain. CDR3 size: 11 residues. Trimming took off 6 bases at V and 4 bases at J, with 9 bases between the two ends. Germline assignment: CDR1 DFQATT and CDR2 SNEGSKA (reference sequence).

The chain couples TRBV7-3 to TRBJ2-2; 9 nucleotides match TRBD2. The ends lost 5 bases at V and 7 bases at J; junction bases unmatched: 2. This CDR3 region has 13 residues. Germline CDR1 reads SGHTA; CDR2 reads FQGTGA. The CDR3 here is CASSISGGGELFF. In DNA form, the CDR3 reads TGTGCCAGCAGCATTAGCGGGGGCGGGGAGCTGTTTTTT.

V gene TRBV10-3 combines with J gene TRBJ2-7; 7 bases agree with TRBD1. The CDR3 length is 13 residues. CDR1 ENHRY and CDR2 SYGVKD come from the germline V gene. Germline trimming cut 7 bases from V and 1 base from J; bases unmatched to any gene: 4. Written as DNA, the CDR3 is TGTGCCATCATGGAGACAGGGTCCTACGAGCAGTACTTC. This translates into CAIMETGSYEQYF.

In nucleotides, the CDR3 is TGCGCCAGCAGCCCAGGGGGTAGTGAAGCCGGGGAGCTGTTTTTT. Its translation: CASSPGGSEAGELFF. The chain has TRBV5-1 and TRBJ2-2, with 7 bases aligning to TRBD1. The V and J ends lost 4 bases and 6 bases, in that order; junction bases with no gene match: 9. Germline V gives CDR1 SGHRS, CDR2 YFSETQ. This CDR3 comprises 15 residues.

This sequence joins TRBV28 and TRBJ2-1; no reliable D call. The V gene's germline CDR1 is MDHEN and CDR2 SYDVKM. The CDR3 is made up of 14 amino acids. The V end was cut by 2 bases, the J end by 4 bases, with 9 bases between. The CDR3 coding sequence is TGTGCCAGCAGTTTAGGGCTAAGTTACAATGAGCAGTTCTTC. It translates to CASSLGLSYNEQFF.

This sequence joins TRBV18 and TRBJ2-7; tentative D call: TRBD2 (6 bases). Germline CDR1 KGHSH, CDR2 LQKENI. CDR3 length equals 15 residues. V was cut by 6 bases and J by 0 bases, with 15 bases left in between. This chain's CDR3 is CASSPLGGSSYEQYF. In DNA form, the CDR3 reads TGTGCCAGCTCGCCTCTTGGGGGGAGCTCCTACGAGCAGTACTTC.

This clone showed up just once. This sequence joins TRBV27 and TRBJ1-5, with D maybe TRBD1 (5 bases). Trimming took 7 bases from V and 4 from J, leaving 20 bases between them. This CDR3 region has 16 residues. Germline V gives CDR1 MNHEY, CDR2 SMNVEV (reference sequence). In DNA form, the CDR3 reads TGTGCCAGCACTTCCGGGGGGGGTTTCATTAATCAGCCCCAGCATTTT. Its protein is CASTSGGGFINQPQHF.

This chain uses TRBV5-1 with TRBJ1-1, with 8 bases lining up with TRBD1. V dropped 0 bases and J dropped 3; count of bases not matched to a gene: 7. The CDR3 length is 16 residues. CDR1 is SGHRS, CDR2 YFSETQ, per germline. CDR3 amino acids: CASSLGLRGPDTEAFF. In nucleotides, the CDR3 is TGCGCCAGCAGCTTGGGGCTCAGGGGGCCTGACACTGAAGCTTTCTTT.

CDR3 sequence: CASKQVGNQPQHF. The CDR3 coding sequence is TGTGCCAGCAAACAGGTCGGCAATCAGCCCCAGCATTTT. The chain recombines TRBV27 with TRBJ1-5; the D gene is possibly TRBD1 (5 bases). This CDR3 region has 13 residues. In germline, CDR1 is MNHEY, CDR2 SMNVEV (reference sequence). Between the trimmed V and J ends, which lost 7 bases and 2 bases, there was a span of 9 bases.

The chain joins TRBV4-1 to TRBJ2-3; weak D call: TRBD2 (7 bases). The V gene lost 1 base and the J gene lost 4 bases, with 12 bases spanning the gap. CDR1 MGHRA and CDR2 YSYEKL come from the germline V gene. The length of the CDR3 is 15 residues. The CDR3 reads CASSQAGGGPDTQYF. CDR3 sequence (DNA): TGCGCCAGCAGCCAAGCTGGCGGGGGCCCAGATACGCAGTATTTT.

The DNA for the CDR3 is TGCGCCAGCAGCAACCGGGACAGGGAGACCCAGTACTTC. Translation gives CASSNRDRETQYF. The chain recombines TRBV5-1 with TRBJ2-5; TRBD1 agrees at 8 bases. This CDR3 has 13 amino acids. Germline values: CDR1 SGHRS, CDR2 YFSETQ. After removal of 4 bases from V and 5 bases from J, the junction contained 4 bases not matched to a gene.

The chain couples TRBV15 to TRBJ2-1; 10 nucleotides align to TRBD1. The CDR3 loop spans 18 amino acids. Germline assignment: CDR1 LNHNV and CDR2 YYDKDF (reference sequence). J lost 1 base, V lost 0 bases, and 6 bases had no gene match. The CDR3 DNA follows: TGTGCCACCAGCAGAGATCCCTCGGGACAGGGGTCCTACAATGAGCAGTTCTTC. It codes for CATSRDPSGQGSYNEQFF. Variable domain in full (rest from reference TRBV15 and TRBJ2-1): DAMVIQNPRYQVTQFGKPVTLSCSQTLNHNVMYWYQQKSSQAPKLLFHYYDKDFNNEADTPDNFQSRRPNTSFCFLDIRSPGLGDTAMYLCATSRDPSGQGSYNEQFFGPGTRLTVL.

The rearrangement uses TRBV4-1 and TRBJ2-3; 10 nucleotides align to TRBD1. The germline CDR1 and CDR2 sequences are MGHRA and YSYEKL. Trimming at V came to 2 bases and at J to 3 bases, leaving 5 bases not matched to a gene. The CDR3 is 16 amino acids. This chain's CDR3 is CASSQPDRGQTDTQYF. The CDR3 DNA follows: TGCGCCAGCAGCCAACCTGACAGGGGGCAAACAGATACGCAGTATTTT.

V is TRBV5-1 and J is TRBJ2-7, with 8 bases fitting TRBD2. Germline-derived CDR1 and CDR2 are SGHRS and YFSETQ. CDR3 size: 14 residues. The ends lost 3 bases at V and 2 bases at J; junction bases unmatched: 4. The CDR3, as DNA: TGCGCCAGCAGCTCCCGGGGGGGACCCTACGAGCAGTACTTC. It translates to CASSSRGGPYEQYF.

This clone has a handful of counts. The chain uses TRBV28 and TRBJ1-5, with 7 nucleotides matching TRBD1. This CDR3 spans 17 amino acids. V was clipped by 5 bases and J by 2 bases; unmatched bases: 12. CDR1 MDHEN and CDR2 SYDVKM come from the germline V gene. This chain's CDR3 is CASSPIQGKIGNQPQHF. CDR3 coding DNA: TGTGCCAGCAGTCCGATACAGGGGAAGATAGGCAATCAGCCCCAGCATTTT.

This chain uses TRBV5-1 with TRBJ1-1; D perhaps matches TRBD1 (5 bases). This CDR3 has 14 residues. Germline values: CDR1 SGHRS, CDR2 YFSETQ. V lost 3 bases and J 5 bases, leaving 14 bases between the germline ends. CDR3 nucleotides: TGCGCCAGCAGCTCTGGGTTTGGGGGGACTGAAGCTTTCTTT. This gives the protein CASSSGFGGTEAFF.

The CDR3 reads CASSFTEGSNEQFF. Here the CDR3 DNA reads TGTGCCAGCAGCTTCACGGAGGGGTCAAATGAGCAGTTCTTC. The chain employs TRBV2 and TRBJ2-1, with a weak D call TRBD2 (6 bases). V was trimmed by 6 bases and J by 7 bases, leaving 16 bases between them. The germline gives CDR1 SNHLY, CDR2 FYNNEI. The CDR3 has 14 residues.

The chain is built from TRBV14 and TRBJ1-2; 7 positions agree with TRBD1. The CDR3 runs 16 residues. CDR1 and CDR2 from the germline V gene are SGHDN and FVKESK. The ends lost 2 bases at V and 0 bases at J; junction bases unmatched: 6. The CDR3 DNA reads as TGTGCCAGCAGCCAATTGACAGGGCCTTCTAACTATGGCTACACCTTC. Its translation is CASSQLTGPSNYGYTF.

The V gene is TRBV19, the J gene TRBJ2-6; possible D gene TRBD2, 6 bases. There are 16 residues in the CDR3. V was pared by 1 base and J by 3 bases, with 10 bases between. The germline gives CDR1 LNHDA, CDR2 SQIVND (reference sequence). CDR3 residues: CASSIAPGVGANVLTF. CDR3 in DNA: TGTGCCAGTAGTATAGCTCCGGGGGTTGGGGCCAACGTCCTGACTTTC.

This chain joins TRBV2 and TRBJ2-1; tentative D call: TRBD2 (6 bases). Trimming shortened V by 3 bases and J by 3 bases, and 12 bases separated the two germline ends. The germline gives CDR1 SNHLY, CDR2 FYNNEI. The CDR3 extends over 15 amino acids. The DNA of the CDR3 is TGTGCCAGCAGTGAGGCCCCAGCGGGCTACAATGAGCAGTTCTTC. Its translation is CASSEAPAGYNEQFF.

The genes are TRBV30 and TRBJ1-1; D is unresolved. This CDR3 region has 13 residues. Per germline, CDR1 GTSNPN and CDR2 SVGIG (reference sequence). The V and J ends lost 1 base and 5 bases respectively, with 11 bases between them. Here the CDR3 DNA reads TGTGCCTGGAGTGGGAGTCAGAGTACTGAAGCTTTCTTT. This translates into CAWSGSQSTEAFF.